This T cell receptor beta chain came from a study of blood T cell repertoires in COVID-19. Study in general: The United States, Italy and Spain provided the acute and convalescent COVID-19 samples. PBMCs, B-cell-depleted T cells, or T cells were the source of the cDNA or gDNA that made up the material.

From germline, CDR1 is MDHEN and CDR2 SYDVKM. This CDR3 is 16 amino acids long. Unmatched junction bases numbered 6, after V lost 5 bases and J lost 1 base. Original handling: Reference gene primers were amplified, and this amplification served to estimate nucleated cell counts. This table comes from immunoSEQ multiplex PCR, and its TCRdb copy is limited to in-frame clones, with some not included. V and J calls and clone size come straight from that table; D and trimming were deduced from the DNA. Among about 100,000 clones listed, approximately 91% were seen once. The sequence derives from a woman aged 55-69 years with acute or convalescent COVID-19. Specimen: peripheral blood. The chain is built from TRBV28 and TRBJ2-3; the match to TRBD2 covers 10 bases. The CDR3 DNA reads TGTGCCAGCAGTCCCGCCGGGACTAGCGGCACAGATACGCAGTATTTT. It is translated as CASSPAGTSGTDTQYF. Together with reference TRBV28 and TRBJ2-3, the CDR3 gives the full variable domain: DVKVTQSSRYLVKRTGEKVFLECVQDMDHENMFWYRQDPGLGLRLIYFSYDVKMKEKGDIPEGYSVSREKKERFSLILESASTNQTSMYLCASSPAGTSGTDTQYFGPGTRLTVL.